Below, 18 T cell receptor beta chains from the same sample are listed, as sequenced in a study of regulatory T cells in long-lasting Graves disease. Time point described: newly diagnosed GD, antithyroid drugs for less than 3 months. After RNA was extracted from PBMCs, the TCR library was made from it. Arm-PCR of CDR3 regions and iRepertoire HTBI primers were used to build TCR beta libraries. MiXCR, run by TCRdb on the multiplex PCR reads, gives a single entry per CDR3 protein. Of 200,000 to 250,000 distinct CDR3 sequences listed, roughly 21% are singletons. The material was peripheral blood mononuclear cells (PBMCs), obtained at new diagnosis, from a patient treated with antithyroid drugs. Receptors were obtained from a female donor with Graves disease.

The gene calls are TRBV19 and TRBJ1-5; 7 nucleotides line up with TRBD1. Trimming took 8 bases from V and 1 from J; bases not matched to a gene: 8. Germline V gene data show CDR1 as LNHDA and CDR2 as SQIVND (reference sequence). The CDR3 has 15 amino acids. CDR3 region: CASGDRDPSNQPQHF. The CDR3 coding sequence is TGTGCCAGTGGAGACAGGGACCCGAGCAATCAGCCCCAGCATTTT. The variable domain in full, with the rest retrieved from reference TRBV19 and TRBJ1-5, is DGGITQSPKYLFRKEGQNVTLSCEQNLNHDAMYWYRQDPGQGLRLIYYSQIVNDFQKGDIAEGYSVSREKKESFPLTVTSAQKNPTAFYLCASGDRDPSNQPQHFGDGTRLSIL.

This clonotype was observed at least ten times. The gene calls are TRBV5-1 and TRBJ2-7; TRBD1 is a possible D gene (5 bases). The V end was cut by 5 bases, the J end by 4 bases, with 13 bases between. CDR3 length equals 13 residues. Germline loops: CDR1 SGHRS, CDR2 YFSETQ. The CDR3 sequence: CASRLRSGYEQYF. The CDR3 DNA follows: TGCGCCAGCAGACTTCGCTCAGGGTACGAGCAGTACTTC.

The V and J genes are TRBV25-1 and TRBJ1-5; D might be TRBD1 (6 bases). Germline-derived CDR1 and CDR2 are MGHDK and SYGVNS. V was clipped by 5 bases and J by 2 bases, with 16 bases between them. The CDR3 consists of 16 residues. CDR3 amino acids: CASSPQTGVGNQPQHF. The CDR3, as DNA: TGTGCCAGCAGTCCGCAGACAGGAGTAGGCAATCAGCCCCAGCATTTT.

This clonotype was counted many times. V usage is TRBV6-1 and J usage is TRBJ2-7; the match to TRBD1 covers 8 bases. Germline V gene lookup returns CDR1 MNHNS and CDR2 SASEGT. The CDR3 runs 14 residues. With 4 bases clipped from V and 0 bases from J, the junction kept 2 bases outside the gene matches. CDR3 nucleotide sequence: TGTGCCAGCAGTGCGGGACAGGCCTCCTACGAGCAGTACTTC. As protein: CASSAGQASYEQYF.

This clonotype has at least ten counts. The chain carries TRBV7-3 and TRBJ2-3; a possible D gene is TRBD2 (6 bases). The CDR3 has 15 amino acids. V was trimmed by 1 base and J by 2 bases, leaving 10 bases between them. Germline assignment: CDR1 SGHTA and CDR2 FQGTGA. CDR3 sequence reads: CASSLSGAITDTQYF. DNA of the CDR3: TGTGCCAGCAGCTTAAGCGGGGCTATCACAGATACGCAGTATTTT.

This clonotype was recorded many times. The chain is built from TRBV2 and TRBJ2-2; D perhaps matches TRBD2 (6 bases). CDR1 and CDR2 from the germline V gene are SNHLY and FYNNEI. The CDR3 loop spans 17 amino acids. The ends were cut back, 3 bases at V and 5 bases at J, with 19 bases in the middle. The CDR3 nucleotides read TGTGCCAGCAGTGACTCTGGTAGCGGATTAGGAACCGGGGAGCTGTTTTTT. Its protein is CASSDSGSGLGTGELFF.

The chain carries TRBV19 and TRBJ1-2; tentatively, D is TRBD1 (6 bases). The V gene lost 8 bases and the J gene lost 3 bases, with 13 bases spanning the gap. This CDR3 is 13 amino acids long. The germline V gene encodes CDR1 LNHDA and CDR2 SQIVND (reference sequence). This CDR3 is CASSRQVDYGYTF. CDR3 DNA sequence: TGTGCCAGTTCCCGACAGGTCGACTATGGCTACACCTTC.

This clonotype was recorded many times. The chain links TRBV18 to TRBJ1-2; 9 bases are a match to TRBD1. Germline V lookup: CDR1 KGHSH, CDR2 LQKENI. This CDR3 spans 15 amino acids. Trimming took 3 bases from V and 6 from J; bases not matched to a gene: 8. The CDR3 nucleotides read TGTGCCAGCTCACCTTCCGGGACAGGGAAAAATGGCTACACCTTC. As protein: CASSPSGTGKNGYTF.

To note about this clonotype: It may be a read error: a sequence one base away is much more abundant. The V gene is TRBV10-3, the J gene TRBJ1-1; D is ambiguous. The CDR3 runs to 14 residues. CDR1 and CDR2 from the germline V gene are ENHRY and SYGVKD. The CDR3 sequence is CASSYSRLSTEAFF. Written as DNA, the CDR3 is TGTGCCAGCAGTTACTCGAGACTCAGCACTGAAGCTTTCTTT.

On this clonotype itself: A much more abundant neighbour one base away suggests this may be a read error. This sequence joins TRBV6-1 and TRBJ2-3; no firm D call. The CDR3 runs to 17 residues. Per the germline V gene, CDR1 is MNHNS and CDR2 is SASEGT. Between the trimmed V and J ends, which lost 5 bases and 2 bases, there was a span of 20 bases. CDR3 bases: TGTGCCAGCAGTCCACTCGGAAGGCCAGATCCCACAGATACGCAGTATTTT. Encoded protein: CASSPLGRPDPTDTQYF.

There are many counts of this clonotype. The chain has TRBV7-2 and TRBJ2-7; TRBD2 might be the D (6 bases). This CDR3 has 14 residues. Deletions cut 1 base from V and 2 bases from J, with 9 bases between. Germline CDR1 is SGHTA and CDR2 is FQGNSA. This chain's CDR3 is CASSLGGLTYEQYF. CDR3 coding DNA: TGTGCCAGCAGCTTAGGGGGACTCACCTACGAGCAGTACTTC.

The V call is TRBV6-5, the J call TRBJ1-6; D ambiguous. The CDR3 is 13 residues long. Trimming left V 0 bases short and J 7 bases short, with 4 bases between. CDR1 and CDR2 (germline): MNHEY, SVGAGI. DNA of the CDR3: TGTGCCAGCAGTTACTCGCGGAATTCACCCCTCCACTTT. Translation: CASSYSRNSPLHF.

This clonotype was detected many times. The chain combines TRBV29-1 with TRBJ2-7, with D uncertain. Trimming cost V 1 base and J 5 bases, with 9 bases left between them. This CDR3 is built from 12 residues. Per germline, CDR1 SQVTM and CDR2 ANQGSEA. The CDR3 region is CSVEGGPDEQYF. For the CDR3, the DNA is TGCAGCGTTGAAGGGGGTCCCGACGAGCAGTACTTC.

As regards this clonotype: The junction and the germline gene differ at one end; a read error may be behind it. The chain joins TRBV4-3 to TRBJ2-3; D is perhaps TRBD2 (7 bases). The germline V gene has CDR1 LGHNA and CDR2 YSLEER. CDR3 length equals 16 residues. The DNA for the CDR3 is TGCGCCAGCAGCCTCCTCGCGGGGGCCTCCACAGATGCGCAGTATTTT. It codes for CASSLLAGASTDAQYF.

Comments on this clonotype: A far larger clone is off by one base, so a read error is likely. The V gene is TRBV14, the J gene TRBJ2-1; TRBD2 might be the D (5 bases). CDR1 and CDR2 from the germline V gene are SGHDN and FVKESK. This CDR3 region has 15 residues. Between the trimmed V and J ends, which lost 6 bases and 2 bases, there was a span of 14 bases. The CDR3 sequence: CASRVAGSTYNEQFF. CDR3 DNA sequence: TGTGCCAGCAGAGTCGCGGGTAGCACCTACAATGAGCAGTTCTTC.

The chain combines TRBV7-2 with TRBJ1-2; D ambiguous. Germline CDR1 and CDR2: SGHTA and FQGNSA. CDR3 size: 14 residues. The V end lost 4 bases, the J end lost 2 bases, and 11 bases lay between the germline ends. CDR3 DNA: TGTGCCAGCAGCTCCTCGGGCAGGAACTATGGCTACACCTTC. As protein: CASSSSGRNYGYTF. Variable domain in full (rest from reference TRBV7-2 and TRBJ1-2): GAGVSQSPSNKVTEKGKDVELRCDPISGHTALYWYRQSLGQGLEFLIYFQGNSAPDKSGLPSDRFSAERTGGSVSTLTIQRTQQEDSAVYLCASSSSGRNYGYTFGSGTRLTVV.

This clonotype appeared a single time. The chain has TRBV5-5 and TRBJ2-2; D is unresolved. This CDR3 region has 11 residues. The germline V gene encodes CDR1 SGHKS and CDR2 YYEKEE (reference sequence). V gave up 0 bases and J gave up 9 bases, with 3 bases separating them. For the CDR3, the DNA is TGTGCCAGCAGCTTGGCCAGGGAGCTGTTTTTT. Translation: CASSLARELFF.

A note on this clonotype: A much bigger clone sits one base away, suggesting this may be a read error. The rearrangement joins TRBV20-1 to TRBJ2-7; TRBD1 agrees at 7 bases. This CDR3 comprises 12 residues. Germline CDR1 reads DFQATT; CDR2 reads SNEGSKA (reference sequence). Trimming cost V 6 bases and J 2 bases; bases outside gene matches: 4. The CDR3 protein is CSATDRAYEQYF. The CDR3 DNA is TGCAGTGCCACTGACAGGGCCTACGAGCAGTACTTC.